These T cell receptor beta chains were read from a single sample in a study of cytomegalovirus exposure and HLA in healthy donors. Assay used: immunoSEQ multiplex PCR; TCRdb lists only in-frame clones, some missing. The table includes around 240,000 clones, over 80% detected once. The source material was PBMCs. The receptors stem from a woman aged 35 to 49 in good health and CMV-seropositive. Both conserved end residues are trimmed from each CDR3. Fields, in order: V gene, clone size, J gene, CDR3 protein. The size field is filled for only some rows; it gives once, few, many or a size class.

>TRBV7-9|.|TRBJ1-4
ASSFGTGWDGEKLF
>TRBV19|.|TRBJ1-1
ASSVGTFVLNTEAF
>TRBV19|few|TRBJ2-7
ASSMGRQVSYEQY
>TRBV23-1|few|TRBJ2-7
ASSQPRYRVRFYEQY
>TRBV7-9|once|TRBJ1-1
ASSLEQGEAF
>TRBV7-2|.|TRBJ1-1
ASRTTAGFTEAF
>TRBV27|.|TRBJ1-2
ASSSGTGVFANYGYT
>TRBV18|.|TRBJ1-1
ASSPDAGTASEAF
>TRBV20-1|.|TRBJ1-2
SASQGAGYT
>TRBV11-3|.|TRBJ2-5
ASSLGTSSQETQY
>TRBV7-2|.|TRBJ1-1
ASSRGRRTEAF
>TRBV6-5|.|TRBJ1-1
ASSYHGQGRNTEAF
>TRBV29-1|.|TRBJ2-7
SVHVQEDYEQY
>TRBV7-3|few|TRBJ1-1
ASSSVAEAF
>TRBV29-1|.|TRBJ2-7
SVGTSGGSYEQY
>TRBV14|.|TRBJ1-4
ASSHQIRGANEKLF